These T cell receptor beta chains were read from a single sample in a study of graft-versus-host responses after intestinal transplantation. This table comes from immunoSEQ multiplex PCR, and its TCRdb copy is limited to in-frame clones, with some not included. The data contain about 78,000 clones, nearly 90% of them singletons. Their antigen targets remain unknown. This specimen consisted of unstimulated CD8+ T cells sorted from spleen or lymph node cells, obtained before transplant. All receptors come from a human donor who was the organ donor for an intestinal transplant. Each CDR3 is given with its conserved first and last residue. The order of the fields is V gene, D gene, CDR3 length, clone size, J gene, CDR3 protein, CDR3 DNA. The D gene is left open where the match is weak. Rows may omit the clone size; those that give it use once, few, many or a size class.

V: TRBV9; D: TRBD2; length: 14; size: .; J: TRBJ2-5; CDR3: CASSVFERGETQYF; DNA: TGTGCCAGCAGCGTATTCGAGCGGGGGGAGACCCAGTACTTC
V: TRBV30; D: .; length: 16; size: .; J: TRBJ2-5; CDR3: CAWSPVIVGGQETQYF; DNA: TGTGCCTGGAGCCCCGTCATAGTGGGGGGTCAGGAGACCCAGTACTTC
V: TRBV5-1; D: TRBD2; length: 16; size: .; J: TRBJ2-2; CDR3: CASSLTRGEHTGELFF; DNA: TGCGCCAGCAGCTTAACCCGGGGGGAACACACCGGGGAGCTGTTTTTT
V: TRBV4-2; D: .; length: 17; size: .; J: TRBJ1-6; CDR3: CASRLPGEHSYNSPLHF; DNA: TGTGCCAGCAGACTCCCAGGGGAACACTCCTATAATTCACCCCTCCACTTT
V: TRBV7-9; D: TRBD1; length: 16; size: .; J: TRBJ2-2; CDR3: CASSFVGQGTTGELFF; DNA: TGTGCCAGCAGCTTCGTGGGACAGGGCACCACCGGGGAGCTGTTTTTT
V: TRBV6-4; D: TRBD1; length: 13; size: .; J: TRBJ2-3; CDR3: CASSTGDTDTQYF; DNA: TGTGCCAGTTCGACAGGGGACACAGATACGCAGTATTTT
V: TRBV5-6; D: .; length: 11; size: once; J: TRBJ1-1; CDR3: CASSSGAEAFF; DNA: TGTGCCAGCAGCAGCGGAGCTGAAGCTTTCTTT
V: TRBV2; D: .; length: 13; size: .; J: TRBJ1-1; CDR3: CASGVMSHTEAFF; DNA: TGTGCCAGCGGAGTCATGAGCCACACTGAAGCTTTCTTT
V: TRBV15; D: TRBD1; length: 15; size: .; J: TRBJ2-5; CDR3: CATSSEDRAQETQYF; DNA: TGTGCCACCAGCAGCGAGGACAGGGCCCAAGAGACCCAGTACTTC
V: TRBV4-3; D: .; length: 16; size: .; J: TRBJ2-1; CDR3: CASSQVPGIPYNEQFF; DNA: TGCGCCAGCAGCCAAGTTCCAGGGATTCCCTACAATGAGCAGTTCTTC
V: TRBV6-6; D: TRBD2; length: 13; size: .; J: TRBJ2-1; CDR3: CATRGGSYNEQFF; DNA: TGTGCCACCCGCGGGGGGTCATACAATGAGCAGTTCTTC
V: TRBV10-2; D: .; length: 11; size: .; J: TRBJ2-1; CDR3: CASSGGNEQFF; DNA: TGCGCCAGCAGTGGCGGCAATGAGCAGTTCTTC
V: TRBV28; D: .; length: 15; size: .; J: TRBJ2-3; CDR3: CASSIRGTYTDTQYF; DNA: TGTGCCAGCAGTATCCGGGGGACCTACACAGATACGCAGTATTTT